The following is a TCR beta chain sequence with its context. Its antigen is not known. At one end, the junction sequence differs from germline, possibly due to a read error. The data were obtained in a study of cytomegalovirus exposure and HLA in healthy donors. Both 60 Vbeta primers and 13 Jbeta primers went into the PCR. Assay: immunoSEQ multiplex PCR; the TCRdb copy retains only in-frame clones and omits some. The data contain over 110,000 clones, 70% to 80% of them singletons. This CDR3 has 14 amino acids. Germline V gives CDR1 SQVTM, CDR2 ANQGSEA. Whole-study results and caveats: The investigators catalogued 150 to 200 TCR beta chains as cytomegalovirus-associated. In presence/absence analyses, roughly uniform sequencing depth across donors was assumed. In a later analysis, donors in an Asian-associated ancestry cluster reportedly had fewer N-insertions in productive TCRs than the cohort mean.

Sample: PBMCs. The genes are TRBV29-1 and TRBJ2-2; D might be TRBD2 (6 bases). This clonotype was sampled from a female donor in good health and CMV-seronegative. The CDR3 coding sequence is TGCAGCGTCAAAGGTCCATTGAACACCGGGGGGCTGTTTTTT. As protein: CSVKGPLNTGGLFF.